These 28 T cell receptor beta chains share one sample of origin, sequenced in a study of cytomegalovirus exposure and HLA in healthy donors. Primers for the PCR totalled 60 Vbeta and 13 Jbeta. Sequencing was performed with immunoSEQ multiplex PCR; in TCRdb, only in-frame clones are kept and a portion is missing. The sample has roughly 49,000 clones; 81% are singletons. Sample: PBMCs. The receptors were sampled from a boy between 10 and 17 years old in good health and CMV-seropositive.

The gene calls are TRBV13 and TRBJ2-3; 11 positions match TRBD2. Trimming took 4 bases from V and 3 from J; bases not matched to a gene: 3. The CDR3 runs to 15 residues. CDR1 is PRHDT and CDR2 is FYEKMQ in the germline V gene (reference sequence). CDR3 nucleotides: TGTGCCAGCAGCTCCGTAGCGGGGGGGACAGATACGCAGTATTTT. As protein: CASSSVAGGTDTQYF.

This chain's CDR3 is CASSATAYGYTF. CDR3 DNA sequence: TGTGCCAGCAGCGCGACAGCTTATGGCTACACCTTC. The gene calls are TRBV7-8 and TRBJ1-2; possible D gene TRBD1, 5 bases. The V end was cut by 5 bases, the J end by 5 bases, with 9 bases between. The germline gives CDR1 SGHVS, CDR2 FQNEAQ. This CDR3 contains 12 residues. Full variable domain (remainder filled in from reference TRBV7-8 and TRBJ1-2): GAGVSQSPRYKVAKRGQDVALRCDPISGHVSLFWYQQALGQGPEFLTYFQNEAQLDKSGLPSDRFFAERPEGSVSTLKIQRTQQEDSAVYLCASSATAYGYTFGSGTRLTVV.

The table lists this clone with a count of one. V usage is TRBV6-1 and J usage is TRBJ2-4; 7 nucleotides align to TRBD2. J gave up 3 bases and V 4 bases, and 9 bases lay outside the gene matches. Germline-derived CDR1 and CDR2 are MNHNS and SASEGT. The CDR3 loop spans 16 amino acids. The CDR3 bases are TGTGCCAGCAGTGGTTGGACTAGGAAAGTCAAAAACATTCAGTACTTC. Translated, it gives CASSGWTRKVKNIQYF.

This clone was seen a few times. The V call is TRBV4-3, the J call TRBJ2-1, with no clear D. There are 15 residues in the CDR3. From germline, CDR1 is LGHNA and CDR2 YSLEER. With 1 base removed from V and 1 base from J, the gap between germline ends came to 8 bases. The CDR3 DNA reads TGCGCCAGCAGCCAAGGGGCAGCATCCTACAATGAGCAGTTCTTC. Its protein is CASSQGAASYNEQFF.

V usage is TRBV5-1 and J usage is TRBJ2-7; D uncertain. V lost 0 bases and J lost 5, with 9 bases in between. Germline-derived CDR1 and CDR2 are SGHRS and YFSETQ. The CDR3 contains 13 residues. CDR3 region: CASSLESVHEQYF. For the CDR3, the DNA is TGCGCCAGCAGCTTGGAGTCAGTCCACGAGCAGTACTTC.

Only a few counts were recorded for this clone. The rearrangement joins TRBV19 to TRBJ1-3; D ambiguous. Trimming pared 8 bases from V and 4 bases from J, leaving 15 bases between. The CDR3 contains 14 residues. The germline gives CDR1 LNHDA, CDR2 SQIVND (reference sequence). Here the CDR3 reads CASSPTLTGNTIYF. DNA for the CDR3: TGTGCCAGTTCCCCAACTCTGACAGGAAACACCATATATTTT.

The chain carries TRBV7-9 and TRBJ2-4; a possible D gene is TRBD1 (6 bases). Germline V gives CDR1 SEHNR, CDR2 FQNEAQ (reference sequence). Deletions cut 4 bases from V and 9 bases from J, with 19 bases between. The CDR3 is made up of 15 amino acids. The CDR3, as DNA: TGTGCCAGCAGCTCCCCTCGGCAATTAGGGGGCATTCAGTACTTC. Translated: CASSSPRQLGGIQYF.

The CDR3 DNA reads as TGTGCCAGCAGCTTAGCGCTGGGACAGGGGGCCGGTTCACCCCTCCACTTT. It yields the protein CASSLALGQGAGSPLHF. This chain links TRBV7-9 with TRBJ1-6; 12 positions match TRBD1. This CDR3 comprises 17 residues. V was clipped by 0 bases and J by 9 bases; unmatched bases: 6. Germline V gene lookup returns CDR1 SEHNR and CDR2 FQNEAQ (reference sequence).

This sequence joins TRBV27 and TRBJ1-6; unclear D gene. CDR1 MNHEY and CDR2 SMNVEV come from the germline V gene (reference sequence). The CDR3 consists of 14 residues. Trimming left V 6 bases short and J 1 base short, with 7 bases between. The CDR3 protein is CASSRGSYNSPLHF. CDR3 bases: TGTGCCAGCAGCCGGGGATCCTATAATTCACCCCTCCACTTT.

The V call is TRBV4-2, the J call TRBJ2-7; possible D gene TRBD2, 7 bases. The germline V gene encodes CDR1 LGHNA and CDR2 YNFKEQ. This CDR3 has 17 residues. Trimming took off 0 bases at V and 3 bases at J, with 18 bases between the two ends. The DNA of the CDR3 is TGTGCCAGCAGCCAAGATGGGGGCGGGGGTGCTCACTACGAGCAGTACTTC. Its protein is CASSQDGGGGAHYEQYF.

The CDR3 region is CASSVGGDYGYTF. CDR3 coding DNA: TGTGCCAGCAGTGTAGGGGGCGACTATGGCTACACCTTC. V and J are TRBV2 and TRBJ1-2; TRBD1 matches 7 bases. CDR1 and CDR2 from the germline V gene are SNHLY and FYNNEI. This CDR3 has 13 residues. V gave up 4 bases and J gave up 3 bases; unmatched junction bases: 2.

V gene TRBV4-1 combines with J gene TRBJ1-1; no reliable D call. The CDR3 covers 15 residues. Germline V gene lookup returns CDR1 MGHRA and CDR2 YSYEKL. The ends were cut back, 4 bases at V and 2 bases at J, with 14 bases in the middle. The DNA for the CDR3 is TGCGCCAGCAGCCTCTCTGGGGAGGGTAACACTGAAGCTTTCTTT. It specifies CASSLSGEGNTEAFF.

For this clone: Other DNA sequences in this sample translate to the same CDR3. This chain joins TRBV7-9 and TRBJ2-3; the match to TRBD2 covers 9 bases. V was pared by 5 bases and J by 1 base, with 7 bases of the junction left unmatched. The CDR3 has 16 residues. Looked up from germline, CDR1 is SEHNR and CDR2 is FQNEAQ (reference sequence). The CDR3 DNA is TGTGCCAGCAGCCTGGGGGTAGCGGGGGGCACAGATACGCAGTATTTT. Translated, it gives CASSLGVAGGTDTQYF.

This chain links TRBV29-1 with TRBJ2-2; 9 nucleotides line up with TRBD1. The V gene's germline CDR1 is SQVTM and CDR2 ANQGSEA. The V segment lost 6 bases and the J segment 6 bases; nucleotides outside the gene matches: 5. This CDR3 is 13 amino acids long. The CDR3 DNA reads TGCAGCGTCCGGGACAGGGTACCCGGGGAGCTGTTTTTT. Residues: CSVRDRVPGELFF.

Concerning this clone itself: The junction departs from germline at one end; a sequencing error may be responsible. The chain uses TRBV5-6 and TRBJ2-5, with 10 positions matching TRBD1. CDR1 SGHDT and CDR2 YYEEEE come from the germline V gene. The CDR3 is made up of 15 amino acids. The CDR3 DNA reads TGTGCCTGCAGCTACCCGGGACAGGGGAGAGAGACCCAGTACTTC. Protein product: CACSYPGQGRETQYF.

This chain joins TRBV19 and TRBJ2-3, with 8 bases matching TRBD2. V trimming: 3 bases; J trimming: 1 base; junction bases outside the gene matches: 3. The CDR3 has 15 amino acids. The V gene's germline CDR1 is LNHDA and CDR2 SQIVND (reference sequence). This CDR3 reads CASSMFSGGTDTQYF. In DNA, the CDR3 is TGTGCCAGTAGTATGTTTAGCGGGGGCACAGATACGCAGTATTTT. Full variable domain (remainder filled in from reference TRBV19 and TRBJ2-3): DGGITQSPKYLFRKEGQNVTLSCEQNLNHDAMYWYRQDPGQGLRLIYYSQIVNDFQKGDIAEGYSVSREKKESFPLTVTSAQKNPTAFYLCASSMFSGGTDTQYFGPGTRLTVL.

The V and J genes are TRBV5-4 and TRBJ1-2; D is undetermined. V lost 9 bases, J lost 4 bases, and 19 bases lay in between. Germline values: CDR1 SGHNT, CDR2 YYREEE (reference sequence). The CDR3 totals 14 residues. For the CDR3, the DNA is TGTGCCACCGCAAGCGGGGTATGGGGCTATGGCTACACCTTC. This encodes CATASGVWGYGYTF.

Worth noting for this clone: One junction end disagrees with the germline gene, perhaps due to a read error. J is TRBJ2-7 and V is TRBV7-9, with a weak D call TRBD2 (7 bases). The CDR3 is 14 residues long. CDR1 SEHNR and CDR2 FQNEAQ come from the germline V gene (reference sequence). The CDR3 coding sequence is TGTTCCAGCAGCGTCGGGGGGCCATCCTACGAGCAGTACTTC. Protein: CSSSVGGPSYEQYF.

This chain connects TRBV19 to TRBJ1-2; TRBD1 agrees at 10 bases. Germline V gene data show CDR1 as LNHDA and CDR2 as SQIVND (reference sequence). There are 15 residues in the CDR3. The V gene end was trimmed by 3 bases and the J gene end by 6 bases; junction bases not matched to a gene: 7. CDR3 in amino acids: CASSMSRQGADGYTF. CDR3 sequence (DNA): TGTGCCAGTAGTATGTCCCGACAGGGGGCTGATGGCTACACCTTC.

This chain joins TRBV7-2 and TRBJ2-1, with D possibly TRBD2 on 7 matching bases. The V and J ends lost 3 bases and 7 bases respectively, with 16 bases between them. The CDR3 spans 15 residues. Germline V gene data show CDR1 as SGHTA and CDR2 as FQGNSA. CDR3 bases: TGTGCCAGCAGCTTCCGGGGGGCGTCAGGGAATGAGCAGTTCTTC. It is translated as CASSFRGASGNEQFF.

The chain uses TRBV5-3 and TRBJ1-5; D is ambiguous. TRBV5-3 qualifies as an ORF whose function is uncertain. The CDR3 is 16 residues long. Trimming cost V 1 base and J 12 bases, with 23 bases left between them. CDR3 in amino acids: CARSLNLGFVGPVQHF. CDR3 nucleotides: TGTGCCAGAAGCTTGAATCTCGGATTCGTTGGGCCGGTCCAGCATTTT.

The rearrangement uses TRBV19 and TRBJ2-7, with 8 bases identical to TRBD1. CDR1 and CDR2 (germline): LNHDA, SQIVND (reference sequence). The CDR3 spans 15 residues. V lost 6 bases and J lost 1; bases outside the gene matches: 8. In DNA form, the CDR3 reads TGTGCCAGTAGGACTCGGACAGGGAGTTCCTACGAGCAGTACTTC. This encodes CASRTRTGSSYEQYF.

The chain combines TRBV27 with TRBJ2-4; D unclear. The CDR3 spans 14 residues. Trimming removed 1 base from V and 13 bases from J, with 17 bases in between. Germline CDR1 is MNHEY and CDR2 is SMNVEV (reference sequence). The CDR3 DNA sequence: TGTGCCAGCAGTTTATATGGGCCGGAACGAACGCAGTACTTC. This gives the protein CASSLYGPERTQYF.

The V call is TRBV11-1, the J call TRBJ2-5; D might be TRBD2 (6 bases). Trimming stripped 0 bases from V and 14 bases from J, with 19 bases between. CDR1 SGHAT and CDR2 FQDESV come from the germline V gene (reference sequence). This CDR3 has 14 amino acids. The CDR3 DNA follows: TGTGCCAGCAGCTTAGCGGATCTCGGGGGAACCCCATACTTC. The encoded protein is CASSLADLGGTPYF.

V gene TRBV6-5 combines with J gene TRBJ2-7; TRBD1 aligns across 9 bases. The germline V gene has CDR1 MNHEY and CDR2 SVGAGI. The length of the CDR3 is 12 residues. V shed 2 bases and J 9 bases; nucleotides not matched to a gene: 2. The CDR3 is CASSYGTGRQYF. The CDR3 DNA follows: TGTGCCAGCAGTTACGGGACAGGGCGGCAGTACTTC.

The chain combines TRBV5-1 with TRBJ1-1, with TRBD1 identical over 7 bases. The trim removed 4 bases at V and 1 base at J, leaving 7 bases unmatched. In germline, CDR1 is SGHRS, CDR2 YFSETQ. The CDR3 has 15 amino acids. CDR3 in amino acids: CASSSTGTENTEAFF. CDR3 nucleotides: TGCGCCAGCAGCAGTACCGGGACAGAGAACACTGAAGCTTTCTTT.

The CDR3 is CASSALGGEPLHF. The CDR3 region has the DNA TGTGCCAGCAGCGCCCTGGGGGGGGAACCCCTCCACTTT. This chain connects TRBV7-3 to TRBJ1-6, with TRBD1 as a possible D gene (5 bases). V lost 5 bases and J lost 12, with 14 bases in between. The CDR3 is 13 residues long. In germline, CDR1 is SGHTA, CDR2 FQGTGA. Full variable domain (remainder filled in from reference TRBV7-3 and TRBJ1-6): GAGVSQTPSNKVTEKGKYVELRCDPISGHTALYWYRQSLGQGPEFLIYFQGTGAADDSGLPNDRFFAVRPEGSVSTLKIQRTERGDSAVYLCASSALGGEPLHFGNGTRLTVT.

The genes are TRBV7-9 and TRBJ1-2; D is ambiguous. CDR1 is SEHNR, CDR2 FQNEAQ, per germline (reference sequence). V gave up 1 base and J gave up 7 bases, with 22 bases separating them. The CDR3 runs to 17 residues. The chain's CDR3 is CASSLGLRPPGSAGYTF. The DNA for the CDR3 is TGTGCCAGCAGCTTAGGGTTGAGGCCGCCCGGTTCGGCTGGCTACACCTTC.